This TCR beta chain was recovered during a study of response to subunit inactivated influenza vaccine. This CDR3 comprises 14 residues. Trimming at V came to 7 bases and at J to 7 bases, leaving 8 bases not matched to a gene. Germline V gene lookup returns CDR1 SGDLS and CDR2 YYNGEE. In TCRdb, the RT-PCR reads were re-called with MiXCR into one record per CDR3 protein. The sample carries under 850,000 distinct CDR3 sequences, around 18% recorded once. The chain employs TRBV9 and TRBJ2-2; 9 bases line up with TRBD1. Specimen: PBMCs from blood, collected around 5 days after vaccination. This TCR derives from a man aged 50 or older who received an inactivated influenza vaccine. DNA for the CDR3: TGTGCCAGCTTTCCCGGGACAGGGTACGGGGAGCTGTTTTTT. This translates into CASFPGTGYGELFF. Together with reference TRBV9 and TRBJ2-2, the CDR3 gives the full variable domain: DSGVTQTPKHLITATGQRVTLRCSPRSGDLSVYWYQQSLDQGLQFLIQYYNGEERAKGNILERFSAQQFPDLHSELNLSSLELGDSALYFCASFPGTGYGELFFGEGSRLTVL.